Listed below are T cell receptor beta chains from one sample, sequenced in a study of blood T cell repertoires in COVID-19. TCRdb keeps only in-frame clones here, not all; method: immunoSEQ multiplex PCR. Of roughly 160,000 clones listed, around nine tenths are singletons. Material for sequencing was peripheral blood. The receptors come from a woman of 80 years or more with COVID-19, enrolled during active disease. Both conserved end residues are part of each CDR3. The order of the fields is V gene, clone size, J gene, D gene, CDR3 protein, CDR3 DNA. D genes are given only for firm matches. The size entry is marked missing in some rows and otherwise reads once, few, many or a size class.

TRBV11-2	-	TRBJ2-7	-	CASSSRLDSYEQYF	TGTGCCAGCAGCTCTAGACTAGACTCCTACGAGCAGTACTTC
TRBV19	-	TRBJ1-2	TRBD1	CASSIYPGQGVHYGYTF	TGTGCCAGTAGTATTTACCCTGGACAGGGGGTACACTATGGCTACACCTTC
TRBV11-3	-	TRBJ2-1	-	CASSATVVGVTYNEQFF	TGTGCCAGCAGCGCCACGGTGGTAGGGGTCACCTACAATGAGCAGTTCTTC
TRBV3-1/TRBV3-2	-	TRBJ2-1	TRBD2	CASSQDRGSGTSNEQFF	TGTGCCAGCAGCCAAGATCGAGGTAGCGGGACCTCCAATGAGCAGTTCTTC
TRBV9	-	TRBJ2-7	TRBD2	CASSVGVGRADEQYF	TGTGCCAGCAGCGTAGGGGTCGGGAGGGCCGACGAGCAGTACTTC
TRBV5-4	-	TRBJ2-7	TRBD2	CASSWTSGGYEQYF	TGTGCCAGCAGCTGGACTAGCGGGGGCTACGAGCAGTACTTC
TRBV11-2	-	TRBJ2-4	-	CASSLLGTTAKNIQYF	TGTGCCAGCAGCTTGTTGGGGACAACAGCCAAAAACATTCAGTACTTC
TRBV18	few	TRBJ2-2	-	CASSLNYYTGELFF	TGTGCCAGCTCACTAAACTACTACACCGGGGAGCTGTTTTTT
TRBV4-3	-	TRBJ2-1	TRBD2	CASSQVSGEGEQFF	TGCGCCAGCAGCCAAGTCTCGGGGGAGGGAGAGCAGTTCTTC
TRBV7-3	-	TRBJ2-3	-	CASSLSSLSDTQYF	TGTGCCAGCAGCTTATCGAGCCTTTCAGATACGCAGTATTTT
TRBV7-9	-	TRBJ1-5	TRBD1	CASSFYGGTDNQPQHF	TGTGCCAGCAGCTTTTACGGCGGGACAGACAATCAGCCCCAGCATTTT
TRBV4-3	-	TRBJ1-2	-	CASSQSQSLGAYGYTF	TGCGCCAGCAGCCAAAGTCAGTCCCTAGGGGCCTATGGCTACACCTTC
TRBV4-3	-	TRBJ1-1	-	CASSQFVSRTEAFF	TGCGCCAGCAGCCAATTTGTAAGCCGAACTGAAGCTTTCTTT
TRBV10-3	-	TRBJ2-7	-	CAISVTDEQYF	TGTGCCATCAGTGTCACAGACGAGCAGTACTTC
TRBV4-2	few	TRBJ1-4	-	CASSQGANEKLFF	TGTGCCAGCAGCCAGGGGGCAAACGAAAAACTGTTTTTT
TRBV19	-	TRBJ1-4	TRBD1	CASSPTGGPNEKLFF	TGTGCCAGTAGCCCAACAGGGGGACCTAATGAAAAACTGTTTTTT
TRBV7-2	-	TRBJ2-1	TRBD2	CASSLTSGRNNEQFF	TGTGCCAGCAGCTTGACTAGCGGGAGGAACAATGAGCAGTTCTTC
TRBV19	-	TRBJ2-6	TRBD1	CASMKLGTGNSGANVLTF	TGTGCCAGTATGAAGCTGGGGACAGGGAACTCTGGGGCCAACGTCCTGACTTTC
TRBV5-6	-	TRBJ1-1	-	CASSMEAGKAFF	TGTGCCAGCAGTATGGAAGCGGGCAAAGCTTTCTTT
TRBV2	-	TRBJ2-5	TRBD1	CASRQGIGETQYF	TGTGCCAGCAGACAGGGGATCGGGGAGACCCAGTACTTC
TRBV11-2	-	TRBJ1-2	-	CASRSLEHRYGYTF	TGTGCCAGCAGGTCCTTGGAGCATCGCTATGGCTACACCTTC
TRBV7-6	-	TRBJ2-2	-	CASRAGNGELFF	TGTGCCAGCAGGGCGGGAAACGGGGAGCTGTTTTTT
TRBV4-3	-	TRBJ1-1	-	CASSQVRDTEAFF	TGCGCCAGCAGCCAAGTACGAGACACTGAAGCTTTCTTT
TRBV10-3	-	TRBJ1-5	-	CAISESYRDQPQHF	TGTGCCATCAGTGAGTCCTACAGGGATCAGCCCCAGCATTTT
TRBV28	-	TRBJ1-5	TRBD1	CASSLLGTGLIDQPQHF	TGTGCCAGCAGTTTGTTGGGGACAGGGTTGATTGATCAGCCCCAGCATTTT
TRBV7-2	many	TRBJ1-5	-	CASSRGGNQPQHF	TGTGCCAGCAGCCGGGGGGGCAATCAGCCCCAGCATTTT
TRBV6-5	-	TRBJ1-2	-	CASSLTRQMTNYGYTF	TGTGCCAGCAGTTTAACGCGACAGATGACGAACTATGGCTACACCTTC
TRBV5-1	-	TRBJ2-1	TRBD2	CASSTGLADNEQFF	TGCGCCAGCAGCACGGGACTAGCGGACAATGAGCAGTTCTTC
TRBV19	-	TRBJ2-5	TRBD2	CASSITGTSGSETQYF	TGTGCCAGTAGTATCACTGGGACTAGCGGGAGTGAGACCCAGTACTTC
TRBV6-5	-	TRBJ2-3	TRBD2	CASSSPSGRSDTQYF	TGTGCCAGCAGTTCCCCTAGCGGGAGATCAGATACGCAGTATTTT
TRBV28	-	TRBJ1-1	-	CASRPQGREVTEAFF	TGTGCCAGCAGACCCCAGGGGCGAGAGGTCACTGAAGCTTTCTTT
TRBV19	-	TRBJ1-5	-	CASSPPGNQPQHF	TGTGCCAGTAGCCCTCCAGGGAATCAGCCCCAGCATTTT
TRBV27	-	TRBJ1-5	-	CASSTTGLFNQPQHF	TGTGCCAGCAGCACAACGGGACTGTTCAATCAGCCCCAGCATTTT
TRBV28	-	TRBJ2-7	-	CASSLTGFYEQYF	TGTGCCAGCAGTTTAACAGGGTTCTACGAGCAGTACTTC
TRBV18	-	TRBJ2-5	TRBD2	CASSSPGLVGETQYF	TGTGCCAGCTCATCACCGGGACTAGTCGGCGAGACCCAGTACTTC
TRBV2	-	TRBJ2-3	TRBD2	CASSVSGITDTQYF	TGTGCCAGCAGTGTTAGCGGGATAACAGATACGCAGTATTTT
TRBV5-4	-	TRBJ2-1	TRBD2	CASGREGDNEQFF	TGTGCCAGCGGAAGGGAGGGAGACAATGAGCAGTTCTTC
TRBV6-2/TRBV6-3	once	TRBJ1-2	-	CASTPLLLGGYTF	TGTGCCAGCACCCCACTGCTGCTAGGAGGCTACACCTTC
TRBV25-1	-	TRBJ1-4	-	CASSEAASNEKLFF	TGTGCCAGCAGTGAAGCGGCGAGTAATGAAAAACTGTTTTTT
TRBV4-2	-	TRBJ2-7	TRBD2	CASSQTGGSMYEQYF	TGTGCCAGCAGCCAGACGGGAGGTTCCATGTACGAGCAGTACTTC
TRBV7-6	-	TRBJ2-3	TRBD2	CASSSQIPTGTRGPDTQYF	TGTGCCAGCAGCTCACAAATACCGACCGGGACTAGGGGTCCAGATACGCAGTATTTT
TRBV5-1	once	TRBJ2-1	-	CASSPQAAGPNNEQFF	TGCGCCAGCAGCCCCCAGGCAGCGGGCCCTAACAATGAGCAGTTCTTC
TRBV28	-	TRBJ1-2	TRBD1	CASRDGTGGAYGYTF	TGTGCCAGCAGGGACGGGACAGGGGGCGCCTATGGCTACACCTTC
TRBV5-5	-	TRBJ1-2	-	CASSRSRGSYGYTF	TGTGCCAGCAGCCGGTCGCGGGGCTCCTATGGCTACACCTTC
TRBV5-1	once	TRBJ2-3	TRBD1	CASSLAGTGRDTQYF	TGCGCCAGCAGCTTGGCCGGGACAGGGCGAGATACGCAGTATTTT
TRBV19	-	TRBJ1-5	-	CASSDIAGGNQPQHF	TGTGCCAGTAGTGATATCGCTGGGGGGAATCAGCCCCAGCATTTT
TRBV6-2/TRBV6-3	-	TRBJ1-2	TRBD1	CASSSMDTGGMDGYTF	TGTGCCAGCAGTTCCATGGATACAGGGGGAATGGATGGCTACACCTTC
TRBV7-2	once	TRBJ2-2	-	CASSLRLDLTGELFF	TGTGCCAGCAGCCTTAGACTAGATCTCACCGGGGAGCTGTTTTTT